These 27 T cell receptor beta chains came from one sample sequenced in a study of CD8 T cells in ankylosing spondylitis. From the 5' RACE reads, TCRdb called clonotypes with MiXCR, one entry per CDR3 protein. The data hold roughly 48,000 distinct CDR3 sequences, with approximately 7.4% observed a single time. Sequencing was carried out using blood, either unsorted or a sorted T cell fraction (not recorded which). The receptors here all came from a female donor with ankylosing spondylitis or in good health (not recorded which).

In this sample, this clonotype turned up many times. CDR3 amino acids: CSVYRGEQFF. For the CDR3, the DNA is TGCAGCGTCTACAGGGGTGAGCAGTTCTTC. The chain uses TRBV29-1 and TRBJ2-1; 7 nucleotides agree with TRBD1. The CDR3 has 10 amino acids. Germline lookup yields CDR1 SQVTM and CDR2 ANQGSEA. J lost 9 bases, V lost 6 bases, and 2 bases had no gene match.

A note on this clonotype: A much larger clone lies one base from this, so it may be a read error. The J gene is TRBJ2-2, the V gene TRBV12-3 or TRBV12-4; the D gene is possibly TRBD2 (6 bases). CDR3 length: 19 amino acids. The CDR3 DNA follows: TGTACCAGCTGTGCGGGAAAAACTGTGGGTTTCGCGAACACCGGGGAGCTGTTTTTT. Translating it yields CTSCAGKTVGFANTGELFF.

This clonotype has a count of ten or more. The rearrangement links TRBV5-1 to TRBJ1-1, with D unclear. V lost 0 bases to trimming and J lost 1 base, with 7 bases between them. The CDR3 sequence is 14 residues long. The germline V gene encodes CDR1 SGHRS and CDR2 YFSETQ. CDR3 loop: CASSLEWGNTEAFF. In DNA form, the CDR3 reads TGCGCCAGCAGCTTGGAATGGGGGAACACTGAAGCTTTCTTT.

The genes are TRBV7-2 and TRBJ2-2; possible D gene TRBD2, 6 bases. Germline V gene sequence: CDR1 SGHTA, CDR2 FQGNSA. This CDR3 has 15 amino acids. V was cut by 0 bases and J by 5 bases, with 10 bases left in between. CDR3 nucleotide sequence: TGTGCCAGCAGCTTAGCGCGGGAAGTAACCGGGGAGCTGTTTTTT. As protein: CASSLAREVTGELFF.

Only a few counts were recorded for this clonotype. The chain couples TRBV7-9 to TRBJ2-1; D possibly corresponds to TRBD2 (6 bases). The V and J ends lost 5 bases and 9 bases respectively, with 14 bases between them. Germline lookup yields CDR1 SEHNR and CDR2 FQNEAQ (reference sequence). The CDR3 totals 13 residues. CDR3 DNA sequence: TGTGCCAGCAGCCCCGAAATGGAGGGTGAGCAGTTCTTC. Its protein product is CASSPEMEGEQFF.

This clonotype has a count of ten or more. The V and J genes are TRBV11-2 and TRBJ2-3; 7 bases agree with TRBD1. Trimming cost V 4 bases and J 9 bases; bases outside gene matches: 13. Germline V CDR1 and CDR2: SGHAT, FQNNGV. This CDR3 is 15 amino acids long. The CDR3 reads CASSSGTDGRGTQYF. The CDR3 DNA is TGTGCCAGCAGCTCAGGGACAGACGGTAGGGGGACGCAGTATTTT.

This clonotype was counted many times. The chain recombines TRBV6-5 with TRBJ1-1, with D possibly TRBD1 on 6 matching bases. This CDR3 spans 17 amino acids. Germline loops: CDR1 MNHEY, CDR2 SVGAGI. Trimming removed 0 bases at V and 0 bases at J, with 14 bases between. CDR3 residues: CASSYSYRTVLNTEAFF. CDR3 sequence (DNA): TGTGCCAGCAGTTACTCCTACCGGACAGTCTTGAACACTGAAGCTTTCTTT.

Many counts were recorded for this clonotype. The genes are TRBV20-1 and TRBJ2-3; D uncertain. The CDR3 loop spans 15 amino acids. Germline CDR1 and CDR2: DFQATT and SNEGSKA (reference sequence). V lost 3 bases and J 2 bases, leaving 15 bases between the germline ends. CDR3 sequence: CSAREFGKNTDTQYF. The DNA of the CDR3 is TGCAGTGCTAGGGAATTTGGCAAGAACACAGATACGCAGTATTTT.

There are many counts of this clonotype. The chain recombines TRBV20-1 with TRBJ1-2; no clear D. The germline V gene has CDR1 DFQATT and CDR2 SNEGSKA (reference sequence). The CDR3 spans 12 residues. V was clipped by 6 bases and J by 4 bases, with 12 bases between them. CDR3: CSAPDSPYGYTF. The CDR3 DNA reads TGCAGTGCCCCGGATAGCCCCTATGGCTACACCTTC.

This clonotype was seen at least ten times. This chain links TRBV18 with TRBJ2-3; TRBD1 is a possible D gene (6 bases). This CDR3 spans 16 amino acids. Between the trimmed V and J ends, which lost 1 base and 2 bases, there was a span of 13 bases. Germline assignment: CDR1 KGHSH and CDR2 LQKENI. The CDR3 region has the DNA TGTGCCAGCTCACCACAGGCAGGGGCCCCCACAGATACGCAGTATTTT. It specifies CASSPQAGAPTDTQYF. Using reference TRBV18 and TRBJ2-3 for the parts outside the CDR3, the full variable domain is NAGVMQNPRHLVRRRGQEARLRCSPMKGHSHVYWYRQLPEEGLKFMVYLQKENIIDESGMPKERFSAEFPKEGPSILRIQQVVRGDSAAYFCASSPQAGAPTDTQYFGPGTRLTVL.

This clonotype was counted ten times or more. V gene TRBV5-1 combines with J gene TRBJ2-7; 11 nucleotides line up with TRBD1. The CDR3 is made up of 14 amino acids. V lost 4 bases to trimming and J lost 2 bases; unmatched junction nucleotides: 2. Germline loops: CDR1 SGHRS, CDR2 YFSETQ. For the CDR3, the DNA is TGCGCCAGCAGCCCGGGACAGGGGGCCTACGAGCAGTACTTC. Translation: CASSPGQGAYEQYF.

For the CDR3, the DNA is TGCGCCAGCAGCTGGAGTGGAGGGCTGGACACCGGGGAGCTGTTTTTT. It encodes CASSWSGGLDTGELFF. V usage is TRBV5-1 and J usage is TRBJ2-2; D is perhaps TRBD2 (6 bases). This CDR3 has 16 residues. Trimming left V 3 bases short and J 3 bases short, with 15 bases between. CDR1 is SGHRS, CDR2 YFSETQ, per germline.

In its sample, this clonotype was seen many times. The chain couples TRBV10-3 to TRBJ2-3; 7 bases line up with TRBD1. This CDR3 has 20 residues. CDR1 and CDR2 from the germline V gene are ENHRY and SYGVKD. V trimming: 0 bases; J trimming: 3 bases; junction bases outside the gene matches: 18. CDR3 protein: CAISESGTVLTAQGTDTQYF. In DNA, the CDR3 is TGTGCCATCAGTGAGTCGGGGACAGTACTAACCGCTCAGGGGACAGATACGCAGTATTTT.

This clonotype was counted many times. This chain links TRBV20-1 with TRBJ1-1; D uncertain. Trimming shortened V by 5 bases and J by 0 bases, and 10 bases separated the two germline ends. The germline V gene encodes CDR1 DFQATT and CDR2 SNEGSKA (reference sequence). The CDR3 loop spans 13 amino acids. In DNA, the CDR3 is TGCAGTGCTCGAACGACAATGAACACTGAAGCTTTCTTT. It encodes CSARTTMNTEAFF.

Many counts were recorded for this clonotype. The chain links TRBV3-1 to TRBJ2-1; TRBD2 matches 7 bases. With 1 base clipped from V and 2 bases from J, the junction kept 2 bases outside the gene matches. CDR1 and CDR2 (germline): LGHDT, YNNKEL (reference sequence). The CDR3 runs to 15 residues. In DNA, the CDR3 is TGTGCCAGCAGCCAAGGGGGGGGGACCTACAATGAGCAGTTCTTC. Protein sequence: CASSQGGGTYNEQFF.

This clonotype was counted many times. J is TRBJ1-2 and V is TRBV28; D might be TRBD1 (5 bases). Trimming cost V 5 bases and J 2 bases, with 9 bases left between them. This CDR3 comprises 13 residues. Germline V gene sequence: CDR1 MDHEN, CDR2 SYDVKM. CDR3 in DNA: TGTGCCAGCAGTCCCGACAGCAACTATGGCTACACCTTC. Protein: CASSPDSNYGYTF.

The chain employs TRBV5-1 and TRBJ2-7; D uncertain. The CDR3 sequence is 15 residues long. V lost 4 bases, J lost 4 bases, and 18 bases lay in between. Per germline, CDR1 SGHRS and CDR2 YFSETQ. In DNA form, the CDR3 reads TGCGCCAGCAGCCCGTTAGTTGAGTACGAGTACGAGCAGTACTTC. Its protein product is CASSPLVEYEYEQYF.

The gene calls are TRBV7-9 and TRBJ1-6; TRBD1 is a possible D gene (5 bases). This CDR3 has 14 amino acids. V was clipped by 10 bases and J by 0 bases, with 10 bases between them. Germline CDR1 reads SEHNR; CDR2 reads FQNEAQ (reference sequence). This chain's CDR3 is CATRQSSYNSPLHF. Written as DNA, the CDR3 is TGTGCCACCAGACAGTCCTCCTATAATTCACCCCTCCACTTT.

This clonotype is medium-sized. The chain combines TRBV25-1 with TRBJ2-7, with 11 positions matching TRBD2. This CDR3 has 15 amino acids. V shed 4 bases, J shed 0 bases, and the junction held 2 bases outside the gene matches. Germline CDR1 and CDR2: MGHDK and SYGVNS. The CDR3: CASSATSGGSYEQYF. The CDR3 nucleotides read TGTGCCAGCAGTGCAACTAGCGGGGGCTCCTACGAGCAGTACTTC.

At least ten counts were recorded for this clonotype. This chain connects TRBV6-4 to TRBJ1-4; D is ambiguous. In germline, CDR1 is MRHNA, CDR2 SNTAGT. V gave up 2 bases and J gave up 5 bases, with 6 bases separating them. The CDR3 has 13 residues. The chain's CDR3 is CASSDRPNEKLFF. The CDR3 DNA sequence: TGTGCCAGCAGTGACAGGCCCAATGAAAAACTGTTTTTT.

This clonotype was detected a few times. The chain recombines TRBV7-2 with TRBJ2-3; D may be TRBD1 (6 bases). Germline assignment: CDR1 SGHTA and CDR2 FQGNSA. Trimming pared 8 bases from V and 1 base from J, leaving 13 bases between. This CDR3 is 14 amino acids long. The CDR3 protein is CASAQGRGTDTQYF. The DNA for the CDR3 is TGTGCCAGCGCACAGGGTCGAGGCACAGATACGCAGTATTTT.

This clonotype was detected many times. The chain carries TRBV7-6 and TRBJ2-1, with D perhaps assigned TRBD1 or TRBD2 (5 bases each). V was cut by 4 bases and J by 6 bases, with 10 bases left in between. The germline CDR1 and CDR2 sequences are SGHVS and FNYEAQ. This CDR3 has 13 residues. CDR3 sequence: CASSSGTSNEQFF. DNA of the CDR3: TGTGCCAGCAGCTCCGGGACGAGCAATGAGCAGTTCTTC. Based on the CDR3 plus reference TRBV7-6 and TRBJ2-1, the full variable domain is GAGVSQSPRYKVTKRGQDVALRCDPISGHVSLYWYRQALGQGPEFLTYFNYEAQQDKSGLPNDRFSAERPEGSISTLTIQRTEQRDSAMYRCASSSGTSNEQFFGPGTRLTVL.

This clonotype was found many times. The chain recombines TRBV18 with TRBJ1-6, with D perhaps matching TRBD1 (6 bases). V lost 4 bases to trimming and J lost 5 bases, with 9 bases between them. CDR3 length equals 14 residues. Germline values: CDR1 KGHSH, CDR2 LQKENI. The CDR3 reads CASSLGQNNSPLHF. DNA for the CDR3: TGTGCCAGCTCACTCGGACAGAATAATTCACCCCTCCACTTT.

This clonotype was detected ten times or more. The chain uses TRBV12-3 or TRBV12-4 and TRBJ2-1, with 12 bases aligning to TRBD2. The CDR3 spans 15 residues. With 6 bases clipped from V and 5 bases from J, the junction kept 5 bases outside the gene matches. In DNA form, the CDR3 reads TGTGCCAGCAGGTTACTAGCGGGGGGCCACAATGAGCAGTTCTTC. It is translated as CASRLLAGGHNEQFF.

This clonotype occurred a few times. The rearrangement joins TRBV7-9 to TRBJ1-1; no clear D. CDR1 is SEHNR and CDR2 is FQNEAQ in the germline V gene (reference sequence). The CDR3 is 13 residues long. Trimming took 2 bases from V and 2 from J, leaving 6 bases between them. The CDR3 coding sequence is TGTGCCAGCAGCTTAAACGCAAACACTGAAGCTTTCTTT. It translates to CASSLNANTEAFF.

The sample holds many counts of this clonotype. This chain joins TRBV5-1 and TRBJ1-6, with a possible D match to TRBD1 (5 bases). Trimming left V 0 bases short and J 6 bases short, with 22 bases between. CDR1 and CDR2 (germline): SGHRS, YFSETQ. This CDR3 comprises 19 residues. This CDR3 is CASSLAPHGAGVGNSPLHF. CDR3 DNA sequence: TGCGCCAGCAGCTTGGCCCCCCACGGGGCCGGGGTTGGTAATTCACCCCTCCACTTT.

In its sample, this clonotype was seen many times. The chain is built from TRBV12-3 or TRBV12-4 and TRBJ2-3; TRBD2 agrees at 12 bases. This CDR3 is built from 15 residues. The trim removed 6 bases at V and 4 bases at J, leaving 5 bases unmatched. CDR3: CASSLAGGPADTQYF. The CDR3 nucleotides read TGTGCCAGCAGCCTAGCGGGGGGGCCGGCAGATACGCAGTATTTT.